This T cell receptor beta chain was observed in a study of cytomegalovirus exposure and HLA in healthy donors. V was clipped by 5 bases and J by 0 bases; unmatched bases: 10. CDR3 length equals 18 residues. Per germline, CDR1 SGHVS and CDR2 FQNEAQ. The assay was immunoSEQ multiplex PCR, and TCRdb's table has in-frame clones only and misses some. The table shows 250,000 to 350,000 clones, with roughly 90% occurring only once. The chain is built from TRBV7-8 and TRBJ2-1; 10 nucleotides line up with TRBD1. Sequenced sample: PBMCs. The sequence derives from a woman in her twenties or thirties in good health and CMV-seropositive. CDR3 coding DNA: TGTGCCAGCAGCACCACAGGACAGGGGGTCGGCTCCTACAATGAGCAGTTCTTC. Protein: CASSTTGQGVGSYNEQFF.